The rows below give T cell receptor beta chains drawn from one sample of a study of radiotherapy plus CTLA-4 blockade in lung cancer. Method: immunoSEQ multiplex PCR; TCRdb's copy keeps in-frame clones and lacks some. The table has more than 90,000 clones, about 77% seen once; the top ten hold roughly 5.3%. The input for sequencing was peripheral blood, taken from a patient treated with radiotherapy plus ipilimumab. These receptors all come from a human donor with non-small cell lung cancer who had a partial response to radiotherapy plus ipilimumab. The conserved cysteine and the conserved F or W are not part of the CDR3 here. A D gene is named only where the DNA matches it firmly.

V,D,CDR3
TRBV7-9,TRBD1,ASSVDRVVQF
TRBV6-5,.,ASRPASVNTGELF
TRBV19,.,ASSIDRPWLYGYT
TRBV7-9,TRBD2,ASSPSGSYEQY
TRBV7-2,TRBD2,ASRTAGGPDTQY
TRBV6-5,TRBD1,ASSSRQGGSNQPQH
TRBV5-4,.,ASSLERSEAF
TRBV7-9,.,ASSLEEGGGYT
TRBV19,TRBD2,ASSWTSGINYNEQF
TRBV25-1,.,ASSSPTRTDPYNSPLH
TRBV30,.,AWSEAGPAGELF
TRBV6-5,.,ASSYRLETAYGYT
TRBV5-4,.,ASSLGVANEKLF
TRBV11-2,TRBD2,ASSLRESTGSYEQY
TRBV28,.,ASSFWGGGLGNYGYT
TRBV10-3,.,AISESNEQY
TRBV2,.,ASSQGSGLPEAF
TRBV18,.,ASSFTGINTGELF
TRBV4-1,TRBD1,ASSSQTGLKGANVLT
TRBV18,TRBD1,ASSPGQGEKLF
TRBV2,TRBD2,ASRPPRDPLAGVGDTQY
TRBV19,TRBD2,ASSIRRAGGDTQY
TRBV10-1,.,ASSESKRGPGANVLT
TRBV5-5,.,ASSPGGFGSYYGYT
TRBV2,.,ASSDDRGANVLT
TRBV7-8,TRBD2,ASSFTSGSFNEQF
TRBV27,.,ASSFFSGGGNSPLH
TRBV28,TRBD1,ASSLSDRGEAF
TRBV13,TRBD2,ASSLVIGGRPGDEQF
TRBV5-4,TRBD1,ASSRGDRRSTGELF
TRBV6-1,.,ASSEETAQETQY
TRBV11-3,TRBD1,ASSVDRGDTQY
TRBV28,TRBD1,ASSPGTDETQY
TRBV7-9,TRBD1,ASSGRQGAESGYT
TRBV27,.,ASSWAAMNTEAF
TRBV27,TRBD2,ASSFSSGGDWAQY
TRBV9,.,ASSGHRATDTQY
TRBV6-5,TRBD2,ASSQRERRYNEQF
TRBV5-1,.,ASSLAQTGTTNTGELF
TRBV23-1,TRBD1,ASSQSPDRGYNEQF
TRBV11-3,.,ASSLNGETQY
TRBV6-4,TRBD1,ASPNGTGSRGNTIY
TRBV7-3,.,ASSRDSSSYNEQF
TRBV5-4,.,ASSPPSGNTIY
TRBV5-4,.,ASSLTMGGPSYEQY
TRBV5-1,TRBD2,ASSARTSLYEQY
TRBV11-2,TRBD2,ASSQVSAGGRNEQF
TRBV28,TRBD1,ASSYPTGAMNTEAF
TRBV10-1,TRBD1,ASSETRDRGSYEQY
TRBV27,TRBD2,ASSPDSGSSVETQY
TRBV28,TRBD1,ASSSPGTGNEAF
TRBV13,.,ASSLGGKTTNEKLF
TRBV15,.,ATSTAGNAYNEQF